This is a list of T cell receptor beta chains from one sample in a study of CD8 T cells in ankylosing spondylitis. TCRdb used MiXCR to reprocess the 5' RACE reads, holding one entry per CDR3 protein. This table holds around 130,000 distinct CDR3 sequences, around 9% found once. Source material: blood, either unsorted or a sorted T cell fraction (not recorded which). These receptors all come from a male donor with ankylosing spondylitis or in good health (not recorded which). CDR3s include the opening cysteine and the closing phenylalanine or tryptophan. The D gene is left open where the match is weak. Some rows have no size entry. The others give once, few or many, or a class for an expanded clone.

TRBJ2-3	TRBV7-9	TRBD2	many	CASTQFRTSGSPTQYF	TGTGCCAGCACCCAGTTTAGGACTAGCGGGAGTCCTACGCAGTATTTT
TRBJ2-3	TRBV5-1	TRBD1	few	CASSDRTGHTDTQYF	TGCGCCAGCAGCGACCGGACAGGCCACACAGATACGCAGTATTTT
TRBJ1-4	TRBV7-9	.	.	CASLLTGTKFGKLFF	TGTGCCAGCCTCCTAACCGGGACAAAATTTGGGAAACTGTTTTTT
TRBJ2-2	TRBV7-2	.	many	CASSLATLSGPRELFF	TGTGCCAGCAGCTTAGCCACTTTGAGCGGCCCCCGGGAGCTGTTTTTT
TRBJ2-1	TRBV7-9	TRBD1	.	CASSFFTGGIHNEQFF	TGTGCCAGCAGCTTCTTCACAGGGGGGATACACAATGAGCAGTTCTTC
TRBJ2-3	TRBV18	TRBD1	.	CASSSTGGFTDTQYF	TGTGCCAGCTCATCGACAGGGGGCTTCACAGATACGCAGTATTTT
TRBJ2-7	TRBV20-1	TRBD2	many	CSAKTTSGSQVPYEQYF	TGCAGTGCCAAAACGACTAGCGGGAGCCAGGTACCCTACGAGCAGTACTTC
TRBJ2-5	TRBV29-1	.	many	CSVIHSQETQYF	TGCAGCGTGATTCACAGTCAAGAGACCCAGTACTTC
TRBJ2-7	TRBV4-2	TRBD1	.	CASSPERDRTFSEQYF	TGTGCCAGCAGCCCTGAGAGGGACAGGACCTTTTCCGAGCAGTACTTC
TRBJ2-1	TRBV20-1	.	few	CSARDRGAYNEQFF	TGCAGTGCTAGAGATAGGGGGGCCTACAATGAGCAGTTCTTC
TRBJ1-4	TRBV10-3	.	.	CAISPSGEKLFF	TGTGCCATCAGTCCCAGTGGGGAAAAACTGTTTTTT
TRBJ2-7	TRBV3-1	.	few	CASSHLPDHPMEQYF	TGTGCCAGCAGCCACCTCCCGGACCACCCTATGGAGCAGTACTTC
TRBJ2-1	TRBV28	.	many	CASRARSEQFF	TGTGCCAGCAGAGCTCGGAGTGAGCAGTTCTTC
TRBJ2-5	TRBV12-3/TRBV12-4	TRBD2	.	CASSIGTRGETQYF	TGTGCCAGCAGTATCGGGACTAGAGGGGAGACCCAGTACTTC
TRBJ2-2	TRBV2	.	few	CASRGRGAGELFF	TGTGCCAGCAGAGGCCGGGGCGCCGGGGAGCTGTTTTTT
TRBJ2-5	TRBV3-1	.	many	CASSQDLAVQETQYF	TGTGCCAGCAGCCAAGATCTGGCAGTCCAAGAGACCCAGTACTTC